The present T cell receptor (beta chain) was sequenced within a study of cytomegalovirus exposure and HLA in healthy donors. Findings of the study overall: Presence/absence analyses took donor sequencing depth as roughly uniform. Most likely, a cluster of highly shared sequence variants arose as a sequencing artifact. Trimming of TCR beta V- and J-genes showed a link, identified in a later analysis, to a missense DCLRE1C variant.

The CDR3 spans 18 residues. V was cut by 5 bases and J by 7 bases, with 28 bases left in between. The germline gives CDR1 SGHRS, CDR2 YFSETQ. Worth noting for this clone: What it binds is unknown.

The PCR was carried out with 60 Vbeta primers and 13 Jbeta primers. This table comes from immunoSEQ multiplex PCR, and its TCRdb copy is limited to in-frame clones, with some not included. This sample has approximately 160,000 clones, with more than 60% found just once. The source material was PBMCs. V usage is TRBV5-1 and J usage is TRBJ2-1; D is possibly TRBD2 (7 bases). The sequence was obtained from a woman aged 40 to 50 in good health and CMV-seropositive. For the CDR3, the DNA is TGCGCCAGCAGTAGGTTGTTAATTGGGGCGGGGGCCACTAATGAGCAGTTCTTC. This gives the protein CASSRLLIGAGATNEQFF.